The 23 T cell receptor beta chains below all came from one sample that was sequenced in a study of CD8 T cells in ankylosing spondylitis. TCRdb independently ran MiXCR on the 5' RACE reads; one entry per CDR3 protein. Of roughly 130,000 distinct CDR3 sequences listed, 7.5% to 9.5% are singletons. The material sequenced was synovial fluid, either unsorted or a sorted T cell fraction (not recorded which). The receptors shown here come from a male donor with ankylosing spondylitis.

This clonotype was recorded only once. The V gene is TRBV19, the J gene TRBJ2-1; D ambiguous. CDR1 is LNHDA, CDR2 SQIVND, per germline (reference sequence). This CDR3 comprises 16 residues. V shed 1 base and J shed 4 bases, with 14 bases lying between them. The CDR3 region has the DNA TGTGCCAGTAGTATAGGGAGACGGATGGTTTACAATGAGCAGTTCTTC. This gives the protein CASSIGRRMVYNEQFF. The complete variable domain, with remaining parts taken from reference TRBV19 and TRBJ2-1, reads DGGITQSPKYLFRKEGQNVTLSCEQNLNHDAMYWYRQDPGQGLRLIYYSQIVNDFQKGDIAEGYSVSREKKESFPLTVTSAQKNPTAFYLCASSIGRRMVYNEQFFGPGTRLTVL.

This chain connects TRBV5-6 to TRBJ2-5, with 7 bases that match TRBD2. Germline CDR1 is SGHDT and CDR2 is YYEEEE. V dropped 0 bases and J dropped 7; count of bases not matched to a gene: 0. The CDR3 extends over 12 amino acids. The CDR3 nucleotides read TGTGCCAGCAGCTTGGGGGGGGGGACCCAGTACTTC. It is translated as CASSLGGGTQYF.

The V gene is TRBV11-2, the J gene TRBJ2-7, with TRBD1 matching over 8 bases. CDR1 is SGHAT and CDR2 is FQNNGV in the germline V gene. The CDR3 has 15 residues. V trimming: 2 bases; J trimming: 7 bases; junction bases outside the gene matches: 10. The CDR3 coding sequence is TGTGCCAGCAGCTTATGGGGACAGGTCTCCGGGGAGCAGTACTTC. Residues: CASSLWGQVSGEQYF. The full variable domain, completed using reference TRBV11-2 and TRBJ2-7, is EAGVAQSPRYKIIEKRQSVAFWCNPISGHATLYWYQQILGQGPKLLIQFQNNGVVDDSQLPKDRFSAERLKGVDSTLKIQPAKLEDSAVYLCASSLWGQVSGEQYFGPGTRLTVT.

This clonotype was observed a handful of times. V is TRBV5-5 and J is TRBJ2-5, with D possibly matching TRBD1 (5 bases). From germline, CDR1 is SGHKS and CDR2 YYEKEE (reference sequence). CDR3 length: 14 residues. V lost 0 bases and J 9 bases, leaving 15 bases between the germline ends. The CDR3 spells CASSLGQLRVAQYF. In DNA form, the CDR3 reads TGTGCCAGCAGCTTGGGACAGCTCAGGGTTGCCCAGTACTTC.

This clonotype was recorded many times. The rearrangement links TRBV28 to TRBJ2-7; D is perhaps TRBD2 (6 bases). With 3 bases removed from V and 1 base from J, the gap between germline ends came to 10 bases. The germline CDR1 and CDR2 sequences are MDHEN and SYDVKM. This CDR3 comprises 14 residues. CDR3 sequence: CASSFTGESYEQYF. The CDR3 DNA reads TGTGCCAGCAGTTTTACGGGGGAGTCCTACGAGCAGTACTTC. Filled out from reference TRBV28 and TRBJ2-7, the complete variable domain reads DVKVTQSSRYLVKRTGEKVFLECVQDMDHENMFWYRQDPGLGLRLIYFSYDVKMKEKGDIPEGYSVSREKKERFSLILESASTNQTSMYLCASSFTGESYEQYFGPGTRLTVT.

V gene TRBV11-2 combines with J gene TRBJ2-2, with 8 bases matching TRBD1. The ends lost 2 bases at V and 9 bases at J; junction bases unmatched: 8. The germline V gene has CDR1 SGHAT and CDR2 FQNNGV. CDR3 size: 15 residues. CDR3 in amino acids: CASSLKGRGLWELFF. The CDR3 DNA reads TGTGCCAGCAGCTTAAAGGGCAGGGGGCTGTGGGAGCTGTTTTTT. The entire variable domain, with the rest obtained from reference TRBV11-2 and TRBJ2-2, is as follows: EAGVAQSPRYKIIEKRQSVAFWCNPISGHATLYWYQQILGQGPKLLIQFQNNGVVDDSQLPKDRFSAERLKGVDSTLKIQPAKLEDSAVYLCASSLKGRGLWELFFGEGSRLTVL.

This clonotype was seen a handful of times. V and J are TRBV19 and TRBJ2-1; D gene ambiguous. The CDR3 length is 16 residues. V lost 3 bases and J 3 bases, leaving 15 bases between the germline ends. Germline CDR1 reads LNHDA; CDR2 reads SQIVND (reference sequence). This chain's CDR3 is CASSMGYAHNYNEQFF. The CDR3 coding sequence is TGTGCCAGTAGTATGGGCTACGCGCACAACTACAATGAGCAGTTCTTC.

Ten or more counts support this clonotype. This chain connects TRBV5-1 to TRBJ2-1; the match to TRBD1 covers 11 bases. V was clipped by 9 bases and J by 7 bases; unmatched bases: 15. This CDR3 is 16 amino acids long. The germline V gene has CDR1 SGHRS and CDR2 YFSETQ. The CDR3 DNA is TGCGCCACCCAGAGGATGGGGACAGGGGGTGGGAATGAGCAGTTCTTC. This gives the protein CATQRMGTGGGNEQFF.

This clonotype appeared many times. V usage is TRBV7-3 and J usage is TRBJ2-1; D is unresolved. The germline V and J ends were trimmed by 3 bases and 9 bases, with 12 bases remaining between them. The CDR3 consists of 13 residues. Germline V gene lookup returns CDR1 SGHTA and CDR2 FQGTGA. CDR3 amino acids: CASSFSGVGEQFF. In DNA form, the CDR3 reads TGTGCCAGCAGCTTCTCAGGCGTGGGTGAGCAGTTCTTC. Looking up the rest from reference TRBV7-3 and TRBJ2-1 gives the full variable domain: GAGVSQTPSNKVTEKGKYVELRCDPISGHTALYWYRQSLGQGPEFLIYFQGTGAADDSGLPNDRFFAVRPEGSVSTLKIQRTERGDSAVYLCASSFSGVGEQFFGPGTRLTVL.

Ten or more counts support this clonotype. This chain joins TRBV6-1 and TRBJ1-5; D is uncertain. V dropped 6 bases and J dropped 2 bases, with 20 bases sitting between them. The CDR3 spans 17 residues. In germline, CDR1 is MNHNS, CDR2 SASEGT. Here the CDR3 DNA reads TGTGCCAGCAGGCCACTCGACCTGCGGTGGGGCAATCAGCCCCAGCATTTT. Translation: CASRPLDLRWGNQPQHF.

This clonotype was counted at least ten times. V and J are TRBV5-4 and TRBJ2-7, with TRBD2 matching over 12 bases. Germline V gives CDR1 SGHNT, CDR2 YYREEE (reference sequence). CDR3 length: 16 residues. Losses at the gene ends were 4 bases for V and 2 bases for J; bases not matched to a gene: 7. CDR3 sequence reads: CASSTGGLAGTYEQYF. The CDR3 nucleotides read TGTGCCAGCAGCACTGGCGGACTAGCGGGAACCTACGAGCAGTACTTC. The whole variable domain, filled in from reference TRBV5-4 and TRBJ2-7, reads ETGVTQSPTHLIKTRGQQVTLRCSSQSGHNTVSWYQQALGQGPQFIFQYYREEENGRGNFPPRFSGLQFPNYSSELNVNALELDDSALYLCASSTGGLAGTYEQYFGPGTRLTVT.

This clonotype was recorded a few times. The CDR3, as DNA: TGTGCCACTATCCCTAGCGGGGGGATAGAGCAGTACTTC. This sequence encodes CATIPSGGIEQYF. The chain combines TRBV10-3 with TRBJ2-7; the match to TRBD2 covers 11 bases. This CDR3 is built from 13 residues. J gave up 7 bases and V 10 bases, and 9 bases lay outside the gene matches. CDR1 is ENHRY and CDR2 is SYGVKD in the germline V gene.

This clonotype was observed many times. This sequence joins TRBV20-1 and TRBJ2-7; TRBD1 might be the D (6 bases). Trimming pared 5 bases from V and 2 bases from J, leaving 10 bases between. CDR3 length: 12 residues. Germline V CDR1 and CDR2: DFQATT, SNEGSKA (reference sequence). The CDR3 DNA follows: TGCAGTGCTTACCGGGACACCTACGAGCAGTACTTC. Residues: CSAYRDTYEQYF.

The chain uses TRBV4-2 and TRBJ2-5, with 9 bases lining up with TRBD2. The CDR3 runs to 16 residues. V dropped 4 bases and J dropped 4; count of bases not matched to a gene: 10. CDR1 is LGHNA and CDR2 is YNFKEQ in the germline V gene. The DNA of the CDR3 is TGTGCCAGCAGCCTCCATATTAGCGGGGGAGGAGAGACCCAGTACTTC. Translating it yields CASSLHISGGGETQYF.

This clonotype was detected ten times or more. The chain recombines TRBV6-1 with TRBJ1-4; TRBD1 matches at 8 bases. The CDR3 totals 14 residues. Per germline, CDR1 MNHNS and CDR2 SASEGT. The V gene end was trimmed by 6 bases and the J gene end by 7 bases; junction bases not matched to a gene: 7. The CDR3 region has the DNA TGTGCCAGCAGGATGACAGGGGCGAGTGAAAAACTGTTTTTT. Translating it yields CASRMTGASEKLFF.

This clonotype was recorded a few times. The CDR3 region is CSPNSGDSRNEQFF. In DNA form, the CDR3 reads TGCAGTCCAAATAGCGGGGATTCTAGAAATGAGCAGTTCTTC. The genes are TRBV20-1 and TRBJ2-1; 8 bases align to TRBD2. The CDR3 runs to 14 residues. Germline V gene lookup returns CDR1 DFQATT and CDR2 SNEGSKA (reference sequence). After removal of 8 bases from V and 7 bases from J, the junction contained 13 bases not matched to a gene.

Only a few counts were recorded for this clonotype. The chain has TRBV29-1 and TRBJ1-1, with TRBD1 identical over 7 bases. The ends lost 7 bases at V and 3 bases at J; junction bases unmatched: 8. The length of the CDR3 is 13 residues. Germline V gene lookup returns CDR1 SQVTM and CDR2 ANQGSEA. The CDR3 loop reads CSADRTGDTEAFF. The DNA for the CDR3 is TGCAGCGCAGACCGGACAGGCGACACTGAAGCTTTCTTT.

This clonotype has more than one count but fewer than ten. This chain links TRBV11-2 with TRBJ2-7; possible D gene TRBD1, 6 bases. The germline V and J ends were trimmed by 4 bases and 6 bases, with 13 bases remaining between them. The CDR3 totals 13 residues. Germline V gene lookup returns CDR1 SGHAT and CDR2 FQNNGV. Here the CDR3 reads CASSYPQGREQYF. CDR3 DNA: TGTGCCAGCAGCTATCCACAGGGACGCGAGCAGTACTTC. The complete variable domain, with remaining parts taken from reference TRBV11-2 and TRBJ2-7, reads EAGVAQSPRYKIIEKRQSVAFWCNPISGHATLYWYQQILGQGPKLLIQFQNNGVVDDSQLPKDRFSAERLKGVDSTLKIQPAKLEDSAVYLCASSYPQGREQYFGPGTRLTVT.

This clonotype was observed many times. V gene TRBV5-1 combines with J gene TRBJ2-1, with 7 positions matching TRBD1. The germline CDR1 and CDR2 sequences are SGHRS and YFSETQ. The CDR3 extends over 14 amino acids. Trimming at V came to 4 bases and at J to 8 bases, leaving 9 bases not matched to a gene. In DNA form, the CDR3 reads TGCGCCAGCAGCGTGGGACAGTTTTTCTATGAGCAGTTCTTC. Amino acid sequence: CASSVGQFFYEQFF. Supplemented by reference TRBV5-1 and TRBJ2-1, the full variable domain reads KAGVTQTPRYLIKTRGQQVTLSCSPISGHRSVSWYQQTPGQGLQFLFEYFSETQRNKGNFPGRFSGRQFSNSRSEMNVSTLELGDSALYLCASSVGQFFYEQFFGPGTRLTVL.

This clonotype showed up just a few times. This chain connects TRBV5-6 to TRBJ2-2; 8 bases line up with TRBD2. J lost 8 bases, V lost 0 bases, and 12 bases had no gene match. The germline gives CDR1 SGHDT, CDR2 YYEEEE. This CDR3 is 17 amino acids long. The CDR3 reads CASSLVVSGALGGELFF. The CDR3 DNA sequence: TGTGCCAGCAGCTTGGTGGTTAGCGGGGCCCTCGGAGGGGAGCTGTTTTTT.

This clonotype was seen at least ten times. The chain is built from TRBV12-3 or TRBV12-4 and TRBJ1-2; the D is unclear. CDR3 length: 13 residues. The V end lost 3 bases, the J end lost 3 bases, and 8 bases lay between the germline ends. The DNA of the CDR3 is TGTGCCAGCAGTTTGGACCTTGACTATGGCTACACCTTC. It is translated as CASSLDLDYGYTF.

This clonotype was recorded a few times. The J gene is TRBJ2-3, the V gene TRBV29-1; TRBD1 is a possible D gene (5 bases). CDR3 size: 15 residues. Trimming left V 3 bases short and J 0 bases short, with 13 bases between. Per germline, CDR1 SQVTM and CDR2 ANQGSEA. CDR3 DNA: TGCAGCGTTGACGGCGACAGATATAGCACAGATACGCAGTATTTT. Encoded protein: CSVDGDRYSTDTQYF.

The genes are TRBV20-1 and TRBJ2-7; tentatively, D is TRBD2 (6 bases). Between the trimmed V and J ends, which lost 3 bases and 8 bases, there was a span of 23 bases. This CDR3 has 15 residues. The germline V gene encodes CDR1 DFQATT and CDR2 SNEGSKA (reference sequence). CDR3 residues: CSARKPGLAGGKQYF. The CDR3 DNA reads TGCAGTGCTAGGAAACCGGGACTGGCGGGTGGGAAGCAGTACTTC.